In this sample, the clone carrying this T cell receptor (beta chain) turned up a few times. What it binds is unknown. Assay: immunoSEQ multiplex PCR; the TCRdb copy retains only in-frame clones and omits some. The sample records some 41,000 clones, 70% to 85% being singletons. The CDR3 has 16 residues. J gave up 5 bases and V 1 base, and 6 bases lay outside the gene matches. CDR1 and CDR2 (germline): MGHRA, YSYEKL. The data belong to a study of STAT5B mutations in CD4+ large granular lymphocyte leukemia. Study-wide results and limits: About a quarter of private leukemic clonotypes occurred rarely in other patients' non-leukemic repertoires. TRBV06-family usage was enriched in top patient clones (8/27) versus controls (2/35). Data were not HLA-matched across samples. Patient CD4-sorted repertoires looked more clonal than healthy CD4+ repertoires, even without putative leukemic clones.

The sequence was obtained from a human donor in good health. This chain uses TRBV4-1 with TRBJ2-2; TRBD1 matches at 8 bases. Sequenced material: CD4+ T cells from blood buffy coats. The CDR3, as DNA: TGCGCCAGCAGCCAAGTCGGACAGGGCGGGACCGGGGAGCTGTTTTTT. It yields the protein CASSQVGQGGTGELFF.